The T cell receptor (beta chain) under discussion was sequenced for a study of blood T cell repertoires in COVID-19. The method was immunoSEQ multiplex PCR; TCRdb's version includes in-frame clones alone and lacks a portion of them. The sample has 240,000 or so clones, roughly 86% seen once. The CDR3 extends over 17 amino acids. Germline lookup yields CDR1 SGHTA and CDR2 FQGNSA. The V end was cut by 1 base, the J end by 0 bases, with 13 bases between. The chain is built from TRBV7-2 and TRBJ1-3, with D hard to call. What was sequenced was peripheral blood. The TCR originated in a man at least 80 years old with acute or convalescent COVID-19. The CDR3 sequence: CASSLDHRVYSGNTIYF. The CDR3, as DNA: TGTGCCAGCAGCTTAGATCATCGGGTGTACTCTGGAAACACCATATATTTT.